This T cell receptor (beta chain) was sequenced in a study of T cells in Graves' hyperthyroidism and ophthalmopathy (dated by TCRdb to about 2019). About the study as a whole: Peripheral blood samples were taken at initial diagnosis, before any treatment was given. A discovery cohort of fewer than 110 patients, about 40 with Graves' ophthalmopathy and approximately 60 with stable Graves' hyperthyroidism, was used to find distinguishing TCR V-J signatures. Prospective prediction of ophthalmopathy was tested in an independent validation cohort consisting of fewer than 20 hyperthyroidism patients and approximately 16 patients who later progressed to ophthalmopathy. The 95 to 100 discovery patients were randomly split 7:3 into training and test sets. The study also compared thyroid tissue and blood T-cell repertoires from roughly 6 Graves' hyperthyroidism patients. After blood sampling, hyperthyroidism patients were treated with methimazole at a starting dose of 30 mg daily, and ophthalmopathy patients were treated with high-dose intravenous methylprednisolone. TCR Vbeta CDR3 sequencing of fewer than 150 peripheral blood samples (43 ophthalmopathy, about 75 hyperthyroidism and approximately 17 progressor patients) is reported in the paper.

According to the germline V gene, CDR1 reads SNHLY and CDR2 reads FYNNEI. Trimming takes 4 bases from V and 5 bases from J, and the germline ends sit 11 bases apart. The CDR3 contains 13 residues, cysteine and phenylalanine counted. The DNA shown is the 39-base CDR3, in frame from base 1. Stable Graves' hyperthyroidism was defined as the absence of progression to ophthalmopathy over 18 months of follow-up. Hyperthyroidism patients were newly diagnosed, with disease duration under 2 months, and aged 18 to 65 years. Patients with uncontrolled infections, other autoimmune diseases, pregnancy or lactation were excluded. Diagnoses were based on clinical symptoms, serum thyroxine and TRAb, thyroid ultrasound and orbital computed tomography. PBMCs were separated from about 10 ml of fresh peripheral blood using Ficoll-Paque density gradient centrifugation. Trizol reagent was used to extract total RNA, and RNA quality was then checked on an Agilent 2100 Bioanalyzer.

This clonotype appeared a few times. This clone's antigen is unknown. No quality values exist for individual bases; no much larger clone is one base distant. What the work shows at the level of the full study, not this receptor alone: In cross-validation, a model built on a 13 V-J signature told ophthalmopathy apart from stable hyperthyroidism with approximately 90% sensitivity and 81% to 82% specificity, and in testing the same model reached 80%/75%. Blood samples also contained most of the expanded thyroid clonotypes (frequency above 0.001), which suggests that blood repertoires may reflect thyroid immune responses. In validation, the model predicted progression to ophthalmopathy a median of roughly 6.5 months before onset, with about 71% sensitivity and almost 75% specificity. Sample size was not statistically predetermined, and investigators were not blinded to group allocation.

TCR beta CDR3 regions were amplified from RNA transcripts. A first-round RT-PCR of the TCR CDR3 used the HTBI primer set with the Qiagen OneStep RT-PCR kit. A second multiplex PCR round built the libraries, followed by size selection and purification. The libraries were sequenced on an Illumina HiSeq2000 using paired-end 100 bp reads. Per the source publication's procedure: SOAPnuke was used to process the raw data, throwing out any read that contained adapters or uncalled bases, had a mean Phred below 15, or lacked an exact constant-primer or identifier match. COPE v1.2.5 was used to merge high-quality paired reads, and clonotypes were defined as unique nucleotide sequences. MiTCR v1.1 was used to align the clonotypes against IMGT TRBV, TRBD and TRBJ reference segments. The analysis included only V-J combinations with a frequency above 0.0001, which together covered 99.2% of the repertoires. The TCS score was defined as F50 (clonal expansion) divided by E x V (chaos), with BLOSUM62-based TCRdist calculated between CDR3 peptides within each V-J. Welch's t-statistics and random forest reduced roughly 530 V-J features to around 14, which were used in a naive Bayes classifier (R e1071). The raw public reads went through TCRdb reprocessing: fastp at Q25, MiXCR clone calling, in-frame beta chains kept. CDR3 protein sequences are deduplicated, and each keeps its most common genes and DNA. It is TCRdb's table, rather than the study itself, that gives the V and J calls and clone size. This sample is represented by under 350,000 distinct CDR3 sequences; 18% of them were singletons. The ten most abundant clones make up approximately 54% of the sample.

Sequenced sample: blood. This sequence was found in a woman in her fifties or sixties with Graves' hyperthyroidism. The chain couples TRBV2 to TRBJ1-1; the D gene is unclear. The CDR3 protein is CASSGALWTEAFF. In nucleotides, the sequence is TGTGCCAGCAGTGGCGCCCTTTGGACTGAAGCTTTCTTT.